The T cell receptor beta chain described here comes from a study of beta chain features in type 1 diabetes. Expressed TCRB transcripts were sequenced because the isolated RNA had all been reverse transcribed beforehand. TCRdb's copy holds only in-frame clones and misses some; the assay was immunoSEQ multiplex PCR. This sample has hundreds of thousands of clones, with around 15% found just once. Germline values: CDR1 GTSNPN, CDR2 SVGIG (reference sequence). V was clipped by 2 bases and J by 0 bases, with 11 bases between them. The CDR3 length is 15 residues. General study points: Moderate yet significant TCRB CDR3 shortening was seen in Type 1 diabetes patients in all four CD4+ subsets.

Worth noting for this clone: Its matching antigen is unknown.

The sequenced sample consisted of naive CD4+ T cells from blood. The chain couples TRBV30 to TRBJ1-5, with D maybe TRBD1 (6 bases). The sequence was obtained from a man aged 18 to 29 with type 1 diabetes. The DNA of the CDR3 is TGTGCCTGGAGTAGACAGGTATATAGCAATCAGCCCCAGCATTTT. It yields the protein CAWSRQVYSNQPQHF.